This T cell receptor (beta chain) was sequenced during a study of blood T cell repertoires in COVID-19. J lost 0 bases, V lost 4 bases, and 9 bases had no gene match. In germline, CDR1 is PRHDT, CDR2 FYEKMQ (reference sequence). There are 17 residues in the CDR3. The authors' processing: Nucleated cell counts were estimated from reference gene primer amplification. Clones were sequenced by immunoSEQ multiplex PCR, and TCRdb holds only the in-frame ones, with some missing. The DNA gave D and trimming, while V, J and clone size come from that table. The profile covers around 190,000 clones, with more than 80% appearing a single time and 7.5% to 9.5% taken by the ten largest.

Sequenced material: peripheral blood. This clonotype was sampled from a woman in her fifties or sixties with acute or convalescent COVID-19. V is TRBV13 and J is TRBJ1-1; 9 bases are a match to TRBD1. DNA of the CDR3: TGTGCCAGCAGCTATGGACAGGGGAGTACGGTGAACACTGAAGCTTTCTTT. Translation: CASSYGQGSTVNTEAFF. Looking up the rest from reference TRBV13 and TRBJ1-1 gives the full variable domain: AAGVIQSPRHLIKEKRETATLKCYPIPRHDTVYWYQQGPGQDPQFLISFYEKMQSDKGSIPDRFSAQQFSDYHSELNMSSLELGDSALYFCASSYGQGSTVNTEAFFGQGTRLTVV.